The T cell receptor beta chain described here comes from a study of beta chain features in type 1 diabetes. Study background: Summed over all samples, the examined sorted cells came to 95 million to 120 million.

Reverse transcribing all isolated RNA meant expressed TCRB transcripts were sequenced. Libraries were prepared by immunoSEQ multiplex PCR; TCRdb keeps only in-frame clonotypes and omits some of them. The sample comprises 600,000 or so clones, 9.5% to 15% of which are singletons, and over 0.1% rests with the top ten. This CDR3 spans 14 amino acids. V was clipped by 4 bases and J by 6 bases; unmatched bases: 7. CDR1 SGHTA and CDR2 FQGTGA come from the germline V gene. General study findings and limits: In the patient group, naive, central memory and Treg TCRB repertoires seemed more alike than in the healthy donor group. When Type 1 diabetes patients were examined, their TCRB CDR3s proved moderately but significantly shorter in all four CD4+ subsets. Type 1 diabetes patients showed fewer insertions and more deletions at VDJ junctions.

This clone turned up a few times. The antigen is unknown. Based on CD45RO/CCR7/CD25/CD127/CD95/CD27, CD4+ regulatory, stem cell-like memory, naive and central memory cells were sorted. V gene TRBV7-3 combines with J gene TRBJ1-1, with 8 bases matching TRBD1. The TCR sequence derives from a man under 40 with type 1 diabetes. The sample comprised naive CD4+ T cells from blood. CDR3 coding DNA: TGTGCCAGCAGCTCCGGGACAGGCCTGCCTGAAGCTTTCTTT. Its translation: CASSSGTGLPEAFF.